This TCR beta chain was recorded in a study of blood T cell repertoires in COVID-19. In the study overall: Whether acute or convalescent, the COVID-19 samples came from the United States, Italy and Spain.

TCRdb's table, derived via immunoSEQ multiplex PCR, lists solely in-frame clones and lacks some. The profile shows roughly 180,000 clones, roughly four fifths of them singletons. Trimming at V came to 7 bases and at J to 3 bases, leaving 6 bases not matched to a gene. CDR3 length: 13 residues. Germline V lookup: CDR1 LNHDA, CDR2 SQIVND (reference sequence). The chain is built from TRBV19 and TRBJ2-7; 7 bases fit TRBD1. The source is a woman in her forties with COVID-19, enrolled during active disease. Material: peripheral blood. This CDR3 is CASTSRDSYEQYF. In DNA form, the CDR3 reads TGTGCCAGTACCTCGAGGGACAGCTACGAGCAGTACTTC.